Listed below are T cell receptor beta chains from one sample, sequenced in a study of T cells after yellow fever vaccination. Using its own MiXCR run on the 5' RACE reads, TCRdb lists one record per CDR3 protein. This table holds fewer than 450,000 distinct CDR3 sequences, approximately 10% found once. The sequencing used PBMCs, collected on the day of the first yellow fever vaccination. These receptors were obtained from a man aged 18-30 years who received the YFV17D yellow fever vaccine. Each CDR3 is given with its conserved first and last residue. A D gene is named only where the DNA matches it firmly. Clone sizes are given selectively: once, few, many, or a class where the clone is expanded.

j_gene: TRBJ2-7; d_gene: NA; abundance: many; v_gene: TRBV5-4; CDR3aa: CASSLEAGAREQYF; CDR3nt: TGTGCCAGCAGCTTGGAGGCAGGGGCAAGGGAGCAGTACTTC
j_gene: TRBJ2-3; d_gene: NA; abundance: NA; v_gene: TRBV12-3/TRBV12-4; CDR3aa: CASEVGGLSWDTQYF; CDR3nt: TGTGCCAGTGAGGTCGGGGGACTTTCATGGGATACGCAGTATTTT
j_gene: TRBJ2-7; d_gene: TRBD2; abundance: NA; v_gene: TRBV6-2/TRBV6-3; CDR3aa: CASSYSRSLAGVYEQYF; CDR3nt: TGTGCCAGCAGTTACTCGAGGTCACTAGCGGGGGTGTACGAGCAGTACTTC
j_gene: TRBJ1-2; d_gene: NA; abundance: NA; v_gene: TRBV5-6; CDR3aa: CASSLQDRFYYGYTF; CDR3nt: TGTGCCAGCAGCTTACAGGACAGATTTTACTATGGCTACACCTTC
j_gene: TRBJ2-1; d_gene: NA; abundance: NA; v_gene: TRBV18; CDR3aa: CASSPPRTYNEQFF; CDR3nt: TGTGCCAGCTCACCACCGAGGACCTACAATGAGCAGTTCTTC
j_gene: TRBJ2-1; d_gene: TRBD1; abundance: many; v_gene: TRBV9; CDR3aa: CASSLGTGIYNEQFF; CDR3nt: TGTGCCAGCAGCTTAGGGACAGGTATTTACAATGAGCAGTTCTTC
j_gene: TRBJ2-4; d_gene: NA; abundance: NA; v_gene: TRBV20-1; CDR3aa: CSAPNAGGGYIQYF; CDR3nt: TGCAGTGCGCCCAACGCAGGCGGTGGTTACATTCAGTACTTC
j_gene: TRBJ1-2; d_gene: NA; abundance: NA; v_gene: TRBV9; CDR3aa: CASSLGPTPGYGYTF; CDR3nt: TGTGCCAGCAGCTTAGGGCCGACCCCCGGCTATGGCTACACCTTC
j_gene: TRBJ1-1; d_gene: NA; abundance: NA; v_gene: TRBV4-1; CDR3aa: CASSQPAENTEAFF; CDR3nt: TGCGCCAGCAGCCAACCGGCGGAAAACACTGAAGCTTTCTTT
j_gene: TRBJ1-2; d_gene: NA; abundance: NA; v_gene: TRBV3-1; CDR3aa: CASSQELRRNYGYTF; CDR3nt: TGTGCCAGCAGCCAAGAACTACGGCGTAACTATGGCTACACCTTC
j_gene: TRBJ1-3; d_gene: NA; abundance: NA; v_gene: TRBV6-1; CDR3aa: CASSPHNTRSGNTIYF; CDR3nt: TGTGCCAGCAGTCCCCACAACACAAGGTCCGGAAACACCATATATTTT
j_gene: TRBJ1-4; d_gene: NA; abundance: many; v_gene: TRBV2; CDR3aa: CASREMKSSTNEKLFF; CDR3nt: TGTGCCAGCAGAGAGATGAAGTCTTCAACTAATGAAAAACTGTTTTTT
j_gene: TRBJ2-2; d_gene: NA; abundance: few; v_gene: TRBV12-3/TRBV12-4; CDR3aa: CASSLKQGNTGELFF; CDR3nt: TGTGCCAGCAGTTTAAAACAGGGCAACACCGGGGAGCTGTTTTTT
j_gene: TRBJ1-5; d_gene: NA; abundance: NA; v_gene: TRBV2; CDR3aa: CASSVQGILNQPQHF; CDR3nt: TGTGCCAGCAGTGTACAGGGTATTCTCAATCAGCCCCAGCATTTT
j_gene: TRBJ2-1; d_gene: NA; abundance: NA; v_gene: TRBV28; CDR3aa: CASTTYSGGLDNEQFF; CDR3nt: TGTGCCAGCACTACTTATAGTGGGGGGCTCGACAATGAGCAGTTCTTC
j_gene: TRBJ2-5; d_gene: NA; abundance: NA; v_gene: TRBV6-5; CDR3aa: CASSYGVVGQETQYF; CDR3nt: TGTGCCAGCAGTTATGGGGTAGTCGGGCAAGAGACCCAGTACTTC
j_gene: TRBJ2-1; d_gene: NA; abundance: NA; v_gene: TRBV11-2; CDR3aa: CASSLDVDEQFF; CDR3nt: TGTGCCAGCAGCTTAGACGTGGATGAGCAGTTCTTC
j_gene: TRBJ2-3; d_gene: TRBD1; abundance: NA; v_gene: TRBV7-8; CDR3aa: CASSQNRGFGTDTQYF; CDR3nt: TGTGCCAGCAGCCAAAACAGGGGTTTCGGCACAGATACGCAGTATTTT
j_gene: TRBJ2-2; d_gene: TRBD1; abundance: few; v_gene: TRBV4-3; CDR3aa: CASSQVEGAQNTGELFF; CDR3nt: TGCGCCAGCAGCCAAGTTGAGGGGGCGCAGAACACCGGGGAGCTGTTTTTT
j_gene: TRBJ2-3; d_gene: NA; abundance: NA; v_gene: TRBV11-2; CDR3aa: CASSLGQRGADTQYF; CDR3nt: TGTGCCAGCAGCTTAGGCCAGAGGGGCGCAGATACGCAGTATTTT
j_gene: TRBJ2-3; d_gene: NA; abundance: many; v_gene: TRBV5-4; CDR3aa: CASSLAGSTDTQYF; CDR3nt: TGTGCCAGCAGCCTGGCGGGGAGCACAGATACGCAGTATTTT
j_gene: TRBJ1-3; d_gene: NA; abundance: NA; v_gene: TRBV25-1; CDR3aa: CASSEYGELNAGNTIYF; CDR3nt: TGTGCCAGCAGTGAATACGGGGAGTTGAACGCTGGAAACACCATATATTTT
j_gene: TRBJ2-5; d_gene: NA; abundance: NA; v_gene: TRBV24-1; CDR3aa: CATSDFGGTRETQYF; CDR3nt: TGTGCCACCAGTGATTTCGGCGGTACCAGAGAGACCCAGTACTTC